This T cell receptor (beta chain) was found in a study of blood T cell repertoires in COVID-19. Sequencing was performed with immunoSEQ multiplex PCR; in TCRdb, only in-frame clones are kept and a portion is missing. The table includes about 150,000 clones, roughly nine tenths detected once. The V end lost 0 bases, the J end lost 6 bases, and 8 bases lay between the germline ends. This CDR3 spans 13 amino acids. The V gene's germline CDR1 is LNHDA and CDR2 SQIVND (reference sequence). The receptor was derived from a woman in her thirties or forties with acute or convalescent COVID-19. The chain joins TRBV19 to TRBJ1-2, with D unresolved. The material sequenced was peripheral blood. The CDR3 DNA reads as TGTGCCAGTAGTATAGATCGTACAAATGGCTACACCTTC. Translation gives CASSIDRTNGYTF.